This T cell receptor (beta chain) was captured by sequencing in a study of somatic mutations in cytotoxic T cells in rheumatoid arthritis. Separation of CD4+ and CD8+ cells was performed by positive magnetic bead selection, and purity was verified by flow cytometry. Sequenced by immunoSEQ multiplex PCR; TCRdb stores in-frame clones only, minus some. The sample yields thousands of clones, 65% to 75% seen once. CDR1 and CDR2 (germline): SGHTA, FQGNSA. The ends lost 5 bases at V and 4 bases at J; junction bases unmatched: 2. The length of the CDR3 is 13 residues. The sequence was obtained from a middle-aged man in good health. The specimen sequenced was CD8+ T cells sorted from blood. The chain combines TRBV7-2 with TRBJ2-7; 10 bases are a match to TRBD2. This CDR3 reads CASSLTSGYEQYV. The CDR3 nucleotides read TGTGCCAGCAGCCTGACTAGCGGGTACGAGCAGTACGTC.